The clone carrying this TCR beta chain has a handful of counts. The entry originates in a study of blood T cell repertoires in COVID-19. Study information: Acute and convalescent COVID-19 samples came from the United States, Italy and Spain. PBMCs, B-cell-depleted T cells, or T cells provided the cDNA or gDNA that made up the material.

In the original analysis: From reference gene primer amplification, estimates of nucleated cell counts were derived. The data were produced by immunoSEQ multiplex PCR, yet TCRdb's version contains in-frame clones alone and is incomplete. Clone size and the V and J calls come from that table; the DNA yielded D and trimming. The repertoire holds under 350,000 clones, with 65% to 90% as singletons. The V gene's germline CDR1 is SNHLY and CDR2 FYNNEI. The CDR3 is 18 residues long. The sequence was collected from a human donor in a cohort sampled during active COVID-19. Material for sequencing was peripheral blood. This chain uses TRBV2 with TRBJ2-7; tentatively, D is TRBD2 (6 bases). CDR3 sequence (DNA): TGTGCTCGCCGCGGAGGGTATAACAGTCCCACATCCAACTACGAGCAGTACTTC. It encodes CARRGGYNSPTSNYEQYF. Complete variable domain (other parts from reference TRBV2 and TRBJ2-7): EPEVTQTPSHQVTQMGQEVILRCVPISNHLYFYWYRQILGQKVEFLVSFYNNEISEKSEIFDDQFSVERPDGSNFTLKIRSTKLEDSAMYFCARRGGYNSPTSNYEQYFGPGTRLTVT.